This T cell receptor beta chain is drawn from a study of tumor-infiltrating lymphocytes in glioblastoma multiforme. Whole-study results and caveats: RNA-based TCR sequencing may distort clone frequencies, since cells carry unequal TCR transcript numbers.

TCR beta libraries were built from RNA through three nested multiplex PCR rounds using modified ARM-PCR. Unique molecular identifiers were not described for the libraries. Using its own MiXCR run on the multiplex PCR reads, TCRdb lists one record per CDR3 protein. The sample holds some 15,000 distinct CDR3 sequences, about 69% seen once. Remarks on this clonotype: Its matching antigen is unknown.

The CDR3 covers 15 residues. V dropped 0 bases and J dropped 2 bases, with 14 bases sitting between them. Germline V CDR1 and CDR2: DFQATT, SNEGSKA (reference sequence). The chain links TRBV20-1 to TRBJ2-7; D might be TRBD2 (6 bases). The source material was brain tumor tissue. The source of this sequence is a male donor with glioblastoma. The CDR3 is CSARDSGSGAYEQYF. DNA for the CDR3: TGCAGTGCTAGAGATTCGGGTAGCGGAGCCTACGAGCAGTACTTC.